The clone carrying this T cell receptor (beta chain) has ten or more counts. The record originates from a study of T-cell memory formation after mild COVID-19. CDR3 length: 17 amino acids. Germline trimming cut 1 base from V and 7 bases from J; bases unmatched to any gene: 12. TCRdb reprocessed the 5' RACE reads via MiXCR and lists one record per CDR3 protein. This table has hundreds of thousands of distinct CDR3 sequences, about 15% appearing once. Source material: PBMCs or a T cell subset sorted from them (not recorded which). The rearrangement uses TRBV12-3 or TRBV12-4 and TRBJ2-2; TRBD1 aligns across 7 bases. This sequence was found in a man aged 18 to 35 who had mild COVID-19 (a few samples of this study predate the infection). Cell type and time point are not known. CDR3 amino acids: CASSLGDYRGSDGELFF. The CDR3 DNA follows: TGTGCCAGCAGTTTAGGGGATTACAGGGGATCGGACGGGGAGCTGTTTTTT.